Sequencing of this T cell receptor (beta chain) was carried out in a study of molecular identifiers for immune sequencing clone quantification. CDR3 length: 16 residues. V lost 3 bases, J lost 2 bases, and 8 bases stayed unmatched. From germline, CDR1 is SQVTM and CDR2 ANQGSEA. Each CDR3 protein gets one entry after TCRdb re-called the PCR reads with MiXCR. This sample yields some 100,000 distinct CDR3 sequences, of which over 30% are seen a single time; around 3.8% belongs to the top ten. Every naive CD8 library was made from between roughly 18,000 and 1,100,000 sorted cells with 10%, 30% or 50% RNA. Details on this clonotype: A much larger clone differs from this one at a single base, so this may be a read error.

This TCR derives from a human donor in good health. Some libraries in this study had Jurkat cell RNA spiked in. The sequenced material came from naive CD8+ T cells from blood, with Jurkat cell RNA spiked in. Specified subset: FACS-sorted CD8+CD4-CCR7+CD45RA+ naive T cells. This chain uses TRBV29-1 with TRBJ2-5; 11 positions match TRBD2. CDR3 nucleotide sequence: TGCAGCGTTGATGGGAGACTAGCGGGAAATCAAGAGACCCAGTACTTC. Its protein is CSVDGRLAGNQETQYF.